This T cell receptor beta chain was sequenced during a study of blood T cell repertoires in COVID-19. Overall study context: The United States, Italy and Spain provided the acute and convalescent COVID-19 samples. Sources were T cells, B-cell-depleted T cells, or PBMCs; the material itself was cDNA or gDNA.

Under the authors' procedure: Amplification with reference gene primers provided the estimates of nucleated cell counts. Assay: immunoSEQ multiplex PCR; the TCRdb copy retains only in-frame clones and omits some. V and J calls and clone size are as listed in that table; D and trimming were resolved from the DNA. The repertoire includes about 86,000 clones, around 87% of them detected once, and more than 1% sits in the top ten. V dropped 1 base and J dropped 2; count of bases not matched to a gene: 9. The CDR3 runs 17 residues. Germline V gene lookup returns CDR1 SGHDN and CDR2 FVKESK. The specimen was peripheral blood. This sequence joins TRBV14 and TRBJ1-1, with 8 bases matching TRBD1. The sequence derives from a human donor in a cohort sampled during active COVID-19. The CDR3 nucleotides read TGTGCCAGCAGCCAAGGCTTCGGGACAGGAATAAACACTGAAGCTTTCTTT. As protein: CASSQGFGTGINTEAFF.